This record looks at one TCR beta chain sequence and its context. The antigen is unknown. Repertoires were generated with immunoSEQ multiplex PCR, while TCRdb's copy carries only in-frame clones and drops some. This table has tens of thousands of clones, over 90% appearing once. The data were obtained in a study of T cells in tuberculosis. Study conclusions and caveats: Cases with active tuberculosis were adults, while controls were adolescents. Active tuberculosis patients had shorter CDR3-alpha; the beta difference was nonsignificant.

The CDR3 length is 15 residues. Germline V gene data show CDR1 as SGHDN and CDR2 as FVKESK. The V end lost 3 bases, the J end lost 8 bases, and 14 bases lay between the germline ends. The sequence was obtained from a donor between 10 and 35 years old with latent tuberculosis or without tuberculosis infection. The rearrangement joins TRBV14 to TRBJ1-6; D not resolved. Input material: PBMCs. The CDR3 nucleotides are TGTGCCAGCAGCCAGGCGACATGGGAGGATTCACCCCTCCACTTT. Protein: CASSQATWEDSPLHF.